Following are 26 T cell receptor beta chains from one sample sequenced in a study of identifying expanded T cells in peripheral blood (dated by TCRdb to between 2017 and 2020). Receptors were amplified or captured by the immunoSEQ multiplex PCR assay. Not all clones reach the TCRdb copy of this immuneACCESS table, which keeps in-frame sequences only. Checked studies attribute under half of the gap to unresolved V genes and leave the rest unexplained. The table for this sample lists 60,000 to 65,000 clones; approximately 83% of them were counted only once. The ten largest clones represent about a fifth of the sample. The specimen was blood. The receptors were sampled from a person aged 18-70 years in good health.

The chain links TRBV19 to TRBJ1-1; possible D gene TRBD1, 5 bases. The V end lost 7 bases, the J end lost 1 base, and 10 bases lay between the germline ends. Germline V gives CDR1 LNHDA, CDR2 SQIVND (reference sequence). The CDR3 runs to 13 residues. As DNA, the CDR3 is TGTGCCAGTATAGACAGTTGGAACACTGAAGCTTTCTTT. Its protein is CASIDSWNTEAFF.

The gene calls are TRBV13 and TRBJ2-7; TRBD1 matches at 9 bases. Germline V gives CDR1 PRHDT, CDR2 FYEKMQ (reference sequence). V lost 5 bases and J lost 0; bases outside the gene matches: 5. CDR3 length equals 15 residues. The DNA of the CDR3 is TGTGCCAGCAGCGACAGGGGGGCCAGCTCCTACGAGCAGTACGTC. Amino acid sequence: CASSDRGASSYEQYV.

The chain carries TRBV29-1 and TRBJ1-4; maybe TRBD1 (5 bases). Germline V lookup: CDR1 SQVTM, CDR2 ANQGSEA. The CDR3 loop spans 15 amino acids. V dropped 6 bases and J dropped 7 bases, with 21 bases sitting between them. CDR3 DNA: TGCAGCGTCGTTAGCCCCCGGGGGTTAGGTGAAAAACTGTTTTTT. Protein sequence: CSVVSPRGLGEKLFF.

This rearrangement joins TRBV5-1 to TRBJ2-5; 9 positions agree with TRBD2. The CDR3 has 15 amino acids. V lost 4 bases to trimming and J lost 5 bases; unmatched junction nucleotides: 9. CDR1 and CDR2 from the germline V gene are SGHRS and YFSETQ. The CDR3 here is CASSGGLARSETQYF. The CDR3 nucleotides read TGCGCCAGCAGCGGCGGACTAGCGAGATCGGAGACCCAGTACTTC.

This chain joins TRBV7-2 and TRBJ1-2; unclear D gene. The CDR3 runs to 15 residues. The V and J ends lost 1 base and 4 bases respectively, with 13 bases between them. In germline, CDR1 is SGHTA, CDR2 FQGNSA. Here the CDR3 reads CASSLGSGVGYGYTF. DNA of the CDR3: TGTGCCAGCAGCTTAGGTTCCGGGGTTGGCTATGGCTACACCTTC. Complete variable domain (other parts from reference TRBV7-2 and TRBJ1-2): GAGVSQSPSNKVTEKGKDVELRCDPISGHTALYWYRQSLGQGLEFLIYFQGNSAPDKSGLPSDRFSAERTGGSVSTLTIQRTQQEDSAVYLCASSLGSGVGYGYTFGSGTRLTVV.

This clone was counted between two and nine times. This rearrangement joins TRBV5-8 to TRBJ2-1, with D tentatively TRBD2 (5 bases). V shed 4 bases and J shed 4 bases, with 12 bases lying between them. Germline CDR1 reads SGHTS; CDR2 reads YDEGEE. CDR3 length: 14 amino acids. The CDR3 nucleotides read TGTGCCAGCAGCCGAGAGGAGGTTTACAATGAGCAGTTCTTC. Residues: CASSREEVYNEQFF. The full variable domain, with the rest looked up from reference TRBV5-8 and TRBJ2-1, is EAGVTQSPTHLIKTRGQQATLRCSPISGHTSVYWYQQALGLGLQFLLWYDEGEERNRGNFPPRFSGRQFPNYSSELNVNALELEDSALYLCASSREEVYNEQFFGPGTRLTVL.

V and J are TRBV11-3 and TRBJ2-1; the D gene is possibly TRBD1 (6 bases). V lost 4 bases, J lost 5 bases, and 15 bases lay in between. CDR3 size: 15 residues. Germline V gene sequence: CDR1 SGHNT, CDR2 YENEEA. For the CDR3, the DNA is TGTGCCAGCAGCTCAGGGGCTCCTTCCCACAATGAGCAGTTCTTC. It codes for CASSSGAPSHNEQFF.

V is TRBV7-9 and J is TRBJ2-1; the match to TRBD2 covers 8 bases. The CDR3 has 17 residues. Unmatched junction bases numbered 9, after V lost 5 bases and J lost 0 bases. Germline-derived CDR1 and CDR2 are SEHNR and FQNEAQ (reference sequence). CDR3 DNA: TGTGCCAGCAGCCCTGAGCGCGGGAGGAACTCCTACAATGAGCAGTTCTTC. Protein: CASSPERGRNSYNEQFF.

V is TRBV6-1 and J is TRBJ1-4; weak D call: TRBD1 (6 bases). Germline V gives CDR1 MNHNS, CDR2 SASEGT. Trimming removed 7 bases from V and 4 bases from J, with 10 bases in between. The CDR3 is made up of 13 amino acids. CDR3 DNA sequence: TGTGCCAGCAATCGACAGGTTAATGAAAAACTGTTTTTT. Encoded protein: CASNRQVNEKLFF.

This clone was counted only a few times. The chain links TRBV20-1 to TRBJ1-2; TRBD1 is a possible D gene (5 bases). This CDR3 has 11 residues. Germline loops: CDR1 DFQATT, CDR2 SNEGSKA (reference sequence). V was cut by 5 bases and J by 8 bases, with 12 bases left in between. The CDR3 loop reads CSAGGGPGYTF. CDR3 sequence (DNA): TGCAGTGCTGGGGGGGGTCCCGGCTACACCTTC.

CDR3 amino acids: CASSTLGLYSTDTQYF. As DNA, the CDR3 is TGTGCCAGCAGCACCCTTGGACTCTATAGCACAGATACGCAGTATTTT. This rearrangement joins TRBV7-2 to TRBJ2-3, with D possibly matching TRBD2 (5 bases). The V gene's germline CDR1 is SGHTA and CDR2 FQGNSA. Between the trimmed V and J ends, which lost 5 bases and 0 bases, there was a span of 15 bases. The CDR3 consists of 16 residues.

The chain uses TRBV7-2 and TRBJ2-2, with 9 bases lining up with TRBD1. This CDR3 spans 16 amino acids. V was clipped by 4 bases and J by 2 bases; unmatched bases: 5. CDR1 is SGHTA and CDR2 is FQGNSA in the germline V gene. The chain's CDR3 is CASSSGTGLNTGELFF. CDR3 DNA sequence: TGTGCCAGCAGCTCAGGGACAGGGCTAAACACCGGGGAGCTGTTTTTT.

This chain links TRBV5-5 with TRBJ1-6; 9 bases are shared with TRBD1. The trim removed 4 bases at V and 6 bases at J, leaving 8 bases unmatched. CDR3 size: 16 residues. Looked up from germline, CDR1 is SGHKS and CDR2 is YYEKEE (reference sequence). The CDR3 protein is CASSPPGTGFNSPLHF. The CDR3 DNA is TGTGCCAGCAGCCCCCCCGGGACAGGGTTTAATTCACCCCTCCACTTT.

The chain joins TRBV18 to TRBJ2-2, with D unclear. Germline V gene data show CDR1 as KGHSH and CDR2 as LQKENI. V lost 2 bases, J lost 0 bases, and 7 bases lay in between. The CDR3 is 15 amino acids. The CDR3 region has the DNA TGTGCCAGCTCACCAGTAGTCCCGAACACCGGGGAGCTGTTTTTT. Translated: CASSPVVPNTGELFF.

For this clone: The sample has other DNA sequences that encode this CDR3 too. The V and J genes are TRBV4-2 and TRBJ1-2, with no clear D. Trimming removed 0 bases from V and 2 bases from J, with 10 bases in between. Germline loops: CDR1 LGHNA, CDR2 YNFKEQ. The CDR3 length is 15 residues. The CDR3 protein is CASSQDPGSNYGYTF. The DNA of the CDR3 is TGTGCCAGCAGCCAAGACCCGGGGTCGAACTATGGCTACACCTTC.

The chain joins TRBV9 to TRBJ2-5, with TRBD1 as a possible D gene (5 bases). Germline values: CDR1 SGDLS, CDR2 YYNGEE. CDR3 length equals 13 residues. V dropped 2 bases and J dropped 4 bases, with 9 bases sitting between them. The CDR3 sequence: CASSVGRVETQYF. Here the CDR3 DNA reads TGTGCCAGCAGCGTGGGCAGGGTAGAGACCCAGTACTTC.

The V gene is TRBV11-3, the J gene TRBJ1-3; no firm D call. Germline V gene data show CDR1 as SGHNT and CDR2 as YENEEA. This CDR3 comprises 13 residues. Trimming stripped 5 bases from V and 0 bases from J, with 5 bases between. CDR3 residues: CASSHNSGNTIYF. DNA for the CDR3: TGTGCCAGCAGCCACAACTCTGGAAACACCATATATTTT. Drawing the rest from reference TRBV11-3 and TRBJ1-3, the complete variable domain is EAGVVQSPRYKIIEKKQPVAFWCNPISGHNTLYWYLQNLGQGPELLIRYENEEAVDDSQLPKDRFSAERLKGVDSTLKIQPAELGDSAVYLCASSHNSGNTIYFGEGSWLTVV.

The chain carries TRBV5-1 and TRBJ2-3, with 8 bases matching TRBD2. CDR1 SGHRS and CDR2 YFSETQ come from the germline V gene. Trimming cost V 0 bases and J 0 bases; bases outside gene matches: 6. The CDR3 length is 17 residues. Here the CDR3 DNA reads TGCGCCAGCAGCTTGGCATTAGCGGGATACAGCACAGATACGCAGTATTTT. It yields the protein CASSLALAGYSTDTQYF.

This clone has ten or more counts. The CDR3 reads CASSPDPGSQNYGYTF. DNA of the CDR3: TGCGCCAGCAGCCCAGACCCTGGCAGCCAGAACTATGGCTACACCTTC. V usage is TRBV4-1 and J usage is TRBJ1-2, with D unclear. Germline V gene lookup returns CDR1 MGHRA and CDR2 YSYEKL. CDR3 length: 16 amino acids. Trimming left V 4 bases short and J 2 bases short, with 17 bases between.

The V gene is TRBV6-5, the J gene TRBJ2-2, with D possibly matching TRBD1 (6 bases). The V and J ends lost 6 bases and 2 bases respectively, with 13 bases between them. The germline CDR1 and CDR2 sequences are MNHEY and SVGAGI. The CDR3 is made up of 15 amino acids. The CDR3 region is CASRGRTANTGELFF. DNA for the CDR3: TGTGCCAGCAGGGGCCGGACAGCAAACACCGGGGAGCTGTTTTTT.

This clone has only a few counts. The V and J genes are TRBV18 and TRBJ1-1; no clear D gene. Germline values: CDR1 KGHSH, CDR2 LQKENI. The CDR3 consists of 14 residues. Trimming pared 3 bases from V and 3 bases from J, leaving 11 bases between. CDR3 DNA: TGTGCCAGCTCACCGGAATGGGGAGACACTGAAGCTTTCTTT. It is translated as CASSPEWGDTEAFF. Complete variable domain (other parts from reference TRBV18 and TRBJ1-1): NAGVMQNPRHLVRRRGQEARLRCSPMKGHSHVYWYRQLPEEGLKFMVYLQKENIIDESGMPKERFSAEFPKEGPSILRIQQVVRGDSAAYFCASSPEWGDTEAFFGQGTRLTVV.

This clone was recorded once. The CDR3 DNA sequence: TGCGCCAGCAGCTTTAGCACTAGCGGGAGTGGATACGAGCAGTACTTC. Amino acids: CASSFSTSGSGYEQYF. The chain is built from TRBV5-1 and TRBJ2-5; 11 bases line up with TRBD2. TRBJ2-7 explains the end of the DNA better; the J call may be wrong. CDR3 length equals 16 residues. The V gene's germline CDR1 is SGHRS and CDR2 YFSETQ.

The V and J genes are TRBV11-3 and TRBJ2-3, with 10 bases lining up with TRBD2. Germline trimming cut 2 bases from V and 3 bases from J; bases unmatched to any gene: 5. The germline gives CDR1 SGHNT, CDR2 YENEEA. The CDR3 covers 16 residues. CDR3 sequence: CASSLQRGGGTDTQYF. CDR3 sequence (DNA): TGTGCCAGCAGCTTACAGCGGGGGGGCGGAACAGATACGCAGTATTTT.

The chain links TRBV27 to TRBJ2-5; TRBD2 agrees at 13 bases. The V and J ends lost 5 bases and 1 base, in that order; junction bases with no gene match: 4. Germline V gene lookup returns CDR1 MNHEY and CDR2 SMNVEV (reference sequence). The CDR3 consists of 16 residues. This CDR3 reads CASSPGLAGSQETQYF. CDR3 nucleotide sequence: TGTGCCAGCAGTCCGGGACTAGCGGGATCCCAAGAGACCCAGTACTTC.

V is TRBV5-1 and J is TRBJ1-2, with unresolved D. This CDR3 contains 13 residues. The V and J ends lost 0 bases and 8 bases respectively, with 11 bases between them. Looked up from germline, CDR1 is SGHRS and CDR2 is YFSETQ. CDR3 protein: CASSLDQKRGYTF. The CDR3 coding sequence is TGCGCCAGCAGCTTGGACCAAAAGAGGGGCTACACCTTC.

V is TRBV7-6 and J is TRBJ1-2; a possible D gene is TRBD1 (6 bases). This CDR3 is 13 amino acids long. The ends were cut back, 2 bases at V and 6 bases at J, with 10 bases in the middle. Germline V gene sequence: CDR1 SGHVS, CDR2 FNYEAQ. CDR3 region: CASSLRGPDGYTF. CDR3 nucleotide sequence: TGTGCCAGCAGCTTACGGGGGCCGGATGGCTACACCTTC.